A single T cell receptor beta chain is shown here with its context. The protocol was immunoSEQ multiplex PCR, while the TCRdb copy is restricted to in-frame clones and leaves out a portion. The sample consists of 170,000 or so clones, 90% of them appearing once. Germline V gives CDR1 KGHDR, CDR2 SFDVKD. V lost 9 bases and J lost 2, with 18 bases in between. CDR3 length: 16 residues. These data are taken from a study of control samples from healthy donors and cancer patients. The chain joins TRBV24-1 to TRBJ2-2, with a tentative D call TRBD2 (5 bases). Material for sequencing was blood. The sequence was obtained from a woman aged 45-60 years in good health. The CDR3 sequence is CATSSHERINTGELFF. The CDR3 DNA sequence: TGTGCCACCTCATCCCACGAGCGGATAAACACCGGGGAGCTGTTTTTT.